These 30 T cell receptor beta chains were all obtained from the same sample, sequenced in a study of blood T cell repertoires in COVID-19. Method: immunoSEQ multiplex PCR; TCRdb's copy keeps in-frame clones and lacks some. The repertoire consists of 75,000 to 95,000 clones, with 88% occurring once and the leading ten covering approximately 19%. The sequenced material came from peripheral blood. These receptors came from a human donor in a cohort sampled during active COVID-19.

V gene TRBV18 combines with J gene TRBJ1-5, with D possibly TRBD1 on 6 matching bases. V was pared by 0 bases and J by 4 bases, with 13 bases between. Looked up from germline, CDR1 is KGHSH and CDR2 is LQKENI. The CDR3 runs 16 residues. In DNA form, the CDR3 reads TGTGCCAGCTCACCACCCCCAGGGGCGGAAAATCAGCCCCAGCATTTT. Its translation: CASSPPPGAENQPQHF.

The genes are TRBV7-2 and TRBJ2-7, with 8 bases identical to TRBD1. The CDR3 runs 15 residues. With 2 bases clipped from V and 4 bases from J, the junction kept 7 bases outside the gene matches. Germline V lookup: CDR1 SGHTA, CDR2 FQGNSA. CDR3 coding DNA: TGTGCCAGCAGCTTACCGGACAGGGAGAAGTACGAGCAGTACTTC. Its protein product is CASSLPDREKYEQYF.

This clone showed up just once. The V and J genes are TRBV5-1 and TRBJ1-6; 9 nucleotides align to TRBD1. Germline CDR1 SGHRS, CDR2 YFSETQ. V was pared by 4 bases and J by 7 bases, with 3 bases of the junction left unmatched. The CDR3 is made up of 14 amino acids. The CDR3 nucleotides read TGCGCCAGCAGCCGGGACAGGGCCAATTCACCCCTCCACTTT. Translating it yields CASSRDRANSPLHF.

Points on this clone: Other DNA sequences in the same sample also yield this CDR3. The gene calls are TRBV5-1 and TRBJ1-1, with 7 bases fitting TRBD1. J was trimmed by 0 bases and V by 3 bases; bases with no gene match: 2. CDR3 length equals 14 residues. CDR1 SGHRS and CDR2 YFSETQ come from the germline V gene. The CDR3 nucleotides read TGCGCCAGCAGCTCGGGACAGTTGAACACTGAAGCTTTCTTT. Amino acids: CASSSGQLNTEAFF.

V usage is TRBV9 and J usage is TRBJ2-1; 8 bases fit TRBD1. J was trimmed by 7 bases and V by 4 bases; bases with no gene match: 16. The germline V gene encodes CDR1 SGDLS and CDR2 YYNGEE. The CDR3 spans 17 residues. The CDR3 loop reads CASSSPHVDRVSNEQFF. For the CDR3, the DNA is TGTGCCAGCAGCTCCCCACACGTGGACAGGGTCTCTAATGAGCAGTTCTTC.

The rearrangement uses TRBV19 and TRBJ2-3, with 7 bases aligning to TRBD2. V lost 5 bases, J lost 5 bases, and 10 bases stayed unmatched. The CDR3 runs to 15 residues. The germline CDR1 and CDR2 sequences are LNHDA and SQIVND (reference sequence). The CDR3 loop is CASSLGLGGGDTQYF. The CDR3 DNA is TGTGCCAGTAGTCTCGGACTAGGAGGTGGAGATACGCAGTATTTT.

This clone was counted between two and nine times. This chain connects TRBV6-2 or TRBV6-3 to TRBJ1-1; TRBD1 matches 7 bases. This CDR3 has 14 residues. With 6 bases clipped from V and 5 bases from J, the junction kept 9 bases outside the gene matches. CDR1 is MNHEY and CDR2 is SVGEGT in the germline V gene. CDR3: CASRPRQGRTEAFF. CDR3 sequence (DNA): TGTGCCAGCAGACCTCGACAGGGCCGGACTGAAGCTTTCTTT.

This clone was counted a few times. The chain combines TRBV7-8 with TRBJ2-1, with a weak D call TRBD2 (6 bases). The germline CDR1 and CDR2 sequences are SGHVS and FQNEAQ. The CDR3 is 17 residues long. Between the trimmed V and J ends, which lost 3 bases and 6 bases, there was a span of 21 bases. The DNA for the CDR3 is TGTGCCAGCAGCTTGACCCGGACTATCGGCGGCGGCAATGAGCAGTTCTTC. It specifies CASSLTRTIGGGNEQFF.

J is TRBJ2-1 and V is TRBV11-2; 8 bases match TRBD2. CDR3 size: 16 residues. From germline, CDR1 is SGHAT and CDR2 FQNNGV. J gave up 7 bases and V 4 bases, and 12 bases lay outside the gene matches. CDR3 protein: CASSSLSGKRENEQFF. The CDR3 region has the DNA TGTGCCAGCAGCTCCCTTTCAGGGAAGCGGGAGAATGAGCAGTTCTTC.

The chain uses TRBV6-5 and TRBJ2-3, with 10 nucleotides matching TRBD2. Germline lookup yields CDR1 MNHEY and CDR2 SVGAGI. The length of the CDR3 is 16 residues. J was trimmed by 7 bases and V by 0 bases; bases with no gene match: 7. The chain's CDR3 is CASSYSKASGSNTQYF. The CDR3 nucleotides read TGTGCCAGCAGTTACTCGAAGGCTAGCGGGAGTAATACGCAGTATTTT.

The chain recombines TRBV3-1 (or the pseudogene TRBV3-2) with TRBJ1-5; tentative D call: TRBD1 (6 bases). Germline values: CDR1 LGHDT, CDR2 YNNKEL (reference sequence). V was shortened by 1 base and J by 5 bases, with 9 bases between the two germline ends. This CDR3 contains 14 residues. The CDR3 DNA sequence: TGTGCCAGCAGCCAAGGGGCAGGGGATCAGCCCCAGCATTTT. Translating gives CASSQGAGDQPQHF.

The chain carries TRBV3-1 (or the pseudogene TRBV3-2) and TRBJ2-6, with D perhaps matching TRBD1 (6 bases). The CDR3 has 17 residues. Germline V gene lookup returns CDR1 LGHDT and CDR2 YNNKEL (reference sequence). V was pared by 1 base and J by 3 bases, with 13 bases between. Written as DNA, the CDR3 is TGTGCCAGCAGCCAAGGGCTTCAGGGGCTTGGGGCCAACGTCCTGACTTTC. Amino acids: CASSQGLQGLGANVLTF.

V usage is TRBV29-1 and J usage is TRBJ2-7, with 7 bases fitting TRBD1. Germline loops: CDR1 SQVTM, CDR2 ANQGSEA. Unmatched junction bases numbered 27, after V lost 7 bases and J lost 3 bases. The CDR3 runs 19 residues. The CDR3 nucleotides read TGCAGCGGAGGGGGCAGGTTTTTTACCCGGGCCGGGACCTGCTACGAGCAGTACTTC. It yields the protein CSGGGRFFTRAGTCYEQYF.

This sequence joins TRBV4-1 and TRBJ2-7; TRBD1 aligns across 11 bases. J gave up 3 bases and V 0 bases, and 1 base lay outside the gene matches. CDR3 size: 15 residues. The germline V gene has CDR1 MGHRA and CDR2 YSYEKL. CDR3 region: CASSQEGQGGYEQYF. CDR3 sequence (DNA): TGCGCCAGCAGCCAAGAGGGACAGGGGGGCTACGAGCAGTACTTC.

The chain is built from TRBV5-1 and TRBJ2-7; 9 nucleotides agree with TRBD2. The V segment lost 1 base and the J segment 0 bases; nucleotides outside the gene matches: 2. CDR1 and CDR2 (germline): SGHRS, YFSETQ. The CDR3 runs to 15 residues. CDR3 sequence reads: CASSLLAGSSYEQYF. The CDR3 nucleotides are TGCGCCAGCAGCTTGCTAGCGGGAAGCTCCTACGAGCAGTACTTC.

The gene calls are TRBV11-3 and TRBJ2-2, with 7 bases that match TRBD1. This CDR3 region has 16 residues. Germline loops: CDR1 SGHNT, CDR2 YENEEA. V was pared by 5 bases and J by 0 bases, with 6 bases of the junction left unmatched. This CDR3 reads CASSLEGTANTGELFF. DNA for the CDR3: TGTGCCAGCAGCCTTGAAGGGACAGCGAACACCGGGGAGCTGTTTTTT.

J is TRBJ2-7 and V is TRBV9; 8 bases map to TRBD2. Germline V gene lookup returns CDR1 SGDLS and CDR2 YYNGEE. The CDR3 consists of 15 residues. V was clipped by 0 bases and J by 4 bases; unmatched bases: 6. The CDR3 loop reads CASSVAPGRGYEQYF. The CDR3 nucleotides are TGTGCCAGCAGCGTAGCCCCCGGGAGGGGGTACGAGCAGTACTTC.

The gene calls are TRBV5-6 and TRBJ2-1, with 12 bases that match TRBD2. The CDR3 runs to 19 residues. The germline V gene encodes CDR1 SGHDT and CDR2 YYEEEE. With 4 bases clipped from V and 0 bases from J, the junction kept 11 bases outside the gene matches. CDR3 bases: TGTGCCAGCAGCGCACTACTAGCGGGGGGTCTAAGCTCCTACAATGAGCAGTTCTTC. Translation gives CASSALLAGGLSSYNEQFF.

The J gene is TRBJ1-1, the V gene TRBV28, with D maybe TRBD1 (6 bases). V was pared by 3 bases and J by 2 bases, with 16 bases between. The CDR3 is 16 residues long. CDR1 is MDHEN, CDR2 SYDVKM, per germline. For the CDR3, the DNA is TGTGCCAGCAGTTTTTCGGACAGCCCCTTTAACACTGAAGCTTTCTTT. Its translation: CASSFSDSPFNTEAFF.

V gene TRBV2 combines with J gene TRBJ2-1; D not certain. The V and J ends lost 2 bases and 1 base respectively, with 9 bases between them. CDR3 length equals 15 residues. From germline, CDR1 is SNHLY and CDR2 FYNNEI. This CDR3 reads CASSEQRSSYNEQFF. The CDR3 nucleotides read TGTGCCAGCAGTGAACAACGTAGTTCCTACAATGAGCAGTTCTTC. Looking up the rest from reference TRBV2 and TRBJ2-1 gives the full variable domain: EPEVTQTPSHQVTQMGQEVILRCVPISNHLYFYWYRQILGQKVEFLVSFYNNEISEKSEIFDDQFSVERPDGSNFTLKIRSTKLEDSAMYFCASSEQRSSYNEQFFGPGTRLTVL.

Here the CDR3 reads CASSSPPGTADLSYEQYF. In nucleotides, the CDR3 is TGTGCCAGCAGTTCTCCGCCGGGGACAGCCGACCTCTCCTACGAGCAGTACTTC. This sequence joins TRBV6-2 or TRBV6-3 and TRBJ2-7; TRBD1 matches at 7 bases. Per germline, CDR1 MNHEY and CDR2 SVGEGT. CDR3 length equals 18 residues. V was clipped by 4 bases and J by 0 bases; unmatched bases: 15.

The V gene is TRBV9, the J gene TRBJ1-1, with D unclear. Germline V gives CDR1 SGDLS, CDR2 YYNGEE. V dropped 4 bases and J dropped 2 bases, with 12 bases sitting between them. The CDR3 loop spans 14 amino acids. CDR3 residues: CASSPSQVNTEAFF. The CDR3 DNA follows: TGTGCCAGCAGCCCCTCCCAGGTCAACACTGAAGCTTTCTTT. The variable domain in full, with the rest retrieved from reference TRBV9 and TRBJ1-1, is DSGVTQTPKHLITATGQRVTLRCSPRSGDLSVYWYQQSLDQGLQFLIQYYNGEERAKGNILERFSAQQFPDLHSELNLSSLELGDSALYFCASSPSQVNTEAFFGQGTRLTVV.

V usage is TRBV7-3 and J usage is TRBJ2-2; the match to TRBD1 covers 9 bases. CDR3 length equals 20 residues. The germline gives CDR1 SGHTA, CDR2 FQGTGA. The trim removed 3 bases at V and 6 bases at J, leaving 20 bases unmatched. The CDR3 region has the DNA TGTGCCAGCAGCTTTAAGGAGACAGGGGGAAATGTAAAAGGGGCCGGGGAGCTGTTTTTT. This sequence encodes CASSFKETGGNVKGAGELFF.

The V gene is TRBV13, the J gene TRBJ2-5; a possible D gene is TRBD2 (6 bases). Trimming took 4 bases from V and 9 from J, leaving 21 bases between them. The CDR3 has 15 amino acids. CDR1 is PRHDT and CDR2 is FYEKMQ in the germline V gene (reference sequence). CDR3 protein: CASSSLGGASYSQYF. Here the CDR3 DNA reads TGTGCCAGCAGCTCCCTCGGCGGGGCTAGTTATTCCCAGTACTTC.

The V call is TRBV3-1 (or the pseudogene TRBV3-2), the J call TRBJ2-5; 10 bases are shared with TRBD2. The CDR3 length is 19 residues. Germline V gene lookup returns CDR1 LGHDT and CDR2 YNNKEL (reference sequence). Losses at the gene ends were 4 bases for V and 7 bases for J; bases not matched to a gene: 21. CDR3: CASSPLGVAGGRISGTQYF. The CDR3 DNA sequence: TGTGCCAGCAGCCCCCTGGGGGTAGCGGGGGGACGGATTAGTGGGACCCAGTACTTC.

The chain recombines TRBV7-3 with TRBJ2-2; no definite D call. Trimming shortened V by 2 bases and J by 5 bases, and 6 bases separated the two germline ends. From germline, CDR1 is SGHTA and CDR2 FQGTGA. The CDR3 extends over 13 amino acids. The CDR3 DNA sequence: TGTGCCAGCAGCTTAGAGAGGACCGGGGAGCTGTTTTTT. Protein product: CASSLERTGELFF.

This clone was seen just once. The chain recombines TRBV6-4 with TRBJ2-6; 7 bases are shared with TRBD1. The V segment lost 6 bases and the J segment 2 bases; nucleotides outside the gene matches: 1. Germline CDR1 is MRHNA and CDR2 is SNTAGT. The CDR3 has 14 amino acids. The CDR3 DNA follows: TGTGCCAGCAGAGGGACAGCTGGGGCCAACGTCCTGACTTTC. Its protein is CASRGTAGANVLTF.

This sequence joins TRBV3-1 (or the pseudogene TRBV3-2) and TRBJ2-7; no clear D gene. Deletions cut 0 bases from V and 3 bases from J, with 12 bases between. The CDR3 runs to 15 residues. Germline lookup yields CDR1 LGHDT and CDR2 YNNKEL (reference sequence). This CDR3 is CASSQDAQVGYEQYF. CDR3 sequence (DNA): TGTGCCAGCAGCCAAGATGCCCAGGTGGGCTACGAGCAGTACTTC.

This clone was counted once. The rearrangement links TRBV27 to TRBJ2-5, with TRBD1 matching over 10 bases. J was trimmed by 7 bases and V by 6 bases; bases with no gene match: 14. CDR1 and CDR2 (germline): MNHEY, SMNVEV (reference sequence). The CDR3 runs to 16 residues. The CDR3 here is CASSRSSTGGWGTQYF. DNA of the CDR3: TGTGCCAGCAGCCGATCGTCGACAGGGGGCTGGGGGACCCAGTACTTC.

The CDR3 loop reads CASSSFPSGGARNEQFF. In DNA form, the CDR3 reads TGTGCCAGCAGCTCCTTCCCTAGCGGGGGGGCACGCAATGAGCAGTTCTTC. The chain recombines TRBV7-9 with TRBJ2-1, with 12 positions matching TRBD2. V lost 4 bases and J lost 6; bases outside the gene matches: 10. This CDR3 contains 17 residues. Germline V gene data show CDR1 as SEHNR and CDR2 as FQNEAQ (reference sequence). Complete variable domain (other parts from reference TRBV7-9 and TRBJ2-1): DTGVSQNPRHKITKRGQNVTFRCDPISEHNRLYWYRQTLGQGPEFLTYFQNEAQLEKSRLLSDRFSAERPKGSFSTLEIQRTEQGDSAMYLCASSSFPSGGARNEQFFGPGTRLTVL.